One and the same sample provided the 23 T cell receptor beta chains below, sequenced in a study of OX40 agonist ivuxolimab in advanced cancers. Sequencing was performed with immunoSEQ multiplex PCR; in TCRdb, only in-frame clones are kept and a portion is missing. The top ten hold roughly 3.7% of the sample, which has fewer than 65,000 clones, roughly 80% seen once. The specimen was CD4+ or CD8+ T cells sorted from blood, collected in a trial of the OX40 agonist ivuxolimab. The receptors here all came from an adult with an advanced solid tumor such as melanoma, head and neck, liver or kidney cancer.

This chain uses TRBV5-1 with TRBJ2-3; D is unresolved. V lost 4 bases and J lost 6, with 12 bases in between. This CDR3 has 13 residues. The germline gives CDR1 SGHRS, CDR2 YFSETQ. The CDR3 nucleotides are TGCGCCAGCAGCCCCAGCGCCCAGGATACGCAGTATTTT. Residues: CASSPSAQDTQYF.

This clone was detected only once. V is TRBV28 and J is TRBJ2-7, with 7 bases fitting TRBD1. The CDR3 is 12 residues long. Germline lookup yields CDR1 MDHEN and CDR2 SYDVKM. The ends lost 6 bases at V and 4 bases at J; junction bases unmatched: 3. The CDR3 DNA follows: TGTGCCAGCAGCTGGACAGGATACGAGCAGTACTTC. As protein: CASSWTGYEQYF.

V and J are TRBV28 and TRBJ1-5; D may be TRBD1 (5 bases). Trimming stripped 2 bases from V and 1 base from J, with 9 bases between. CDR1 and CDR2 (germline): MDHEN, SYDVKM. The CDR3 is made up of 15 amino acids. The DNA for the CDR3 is TGTGCCAGCAGTTTAGGGGGGGGGAGCAATCAGCCCCAGCATTTT. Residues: CASSLGGGSNQPQHF.

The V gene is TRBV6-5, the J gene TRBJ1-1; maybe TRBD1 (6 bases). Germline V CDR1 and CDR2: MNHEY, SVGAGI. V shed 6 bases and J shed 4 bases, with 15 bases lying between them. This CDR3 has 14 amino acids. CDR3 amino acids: CASRSQGGGTEAFF. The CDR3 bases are TGTGCCAGCAGATCACAGGGAGGGGGCACTGAAGCTTTCTTT.

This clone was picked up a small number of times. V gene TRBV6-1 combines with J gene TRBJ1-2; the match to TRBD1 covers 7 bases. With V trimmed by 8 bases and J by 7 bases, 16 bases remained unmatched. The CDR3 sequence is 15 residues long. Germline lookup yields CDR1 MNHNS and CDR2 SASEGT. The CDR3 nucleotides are TGTGCCAGCGCTAAATCCGACAGGGACGGGGCTGGCTACACCTTC. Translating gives CASAKSDRDGAGYTF.

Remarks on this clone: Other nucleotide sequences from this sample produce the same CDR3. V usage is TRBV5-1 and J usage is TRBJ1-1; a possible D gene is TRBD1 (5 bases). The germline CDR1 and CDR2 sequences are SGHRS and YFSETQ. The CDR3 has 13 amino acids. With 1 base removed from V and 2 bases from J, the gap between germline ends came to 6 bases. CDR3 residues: CASSLQGNTEAFF. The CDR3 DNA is TGCGCCAGCAGCTTGCAGGGAAACACTGAAGCTTTCTTT.

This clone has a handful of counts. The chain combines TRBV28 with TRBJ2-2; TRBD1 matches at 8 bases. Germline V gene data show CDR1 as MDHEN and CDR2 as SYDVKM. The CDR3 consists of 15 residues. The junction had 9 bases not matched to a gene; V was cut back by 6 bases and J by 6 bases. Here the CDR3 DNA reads TGTGCCAGCAGAAAGGACAGGGCGAGGGCCGGGGAGCTGTTTTTT. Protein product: CASRKDRARAGELFF.

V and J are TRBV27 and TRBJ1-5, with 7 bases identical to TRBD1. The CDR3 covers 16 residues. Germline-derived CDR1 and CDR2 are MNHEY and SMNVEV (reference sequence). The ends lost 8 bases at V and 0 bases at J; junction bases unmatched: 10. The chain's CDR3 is CASSKKGQYSNQPQHF. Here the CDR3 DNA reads TGTGCCAGCTCCAAGAAGGGACAGTATAGCAATCAGCCCCAGCATTTT.

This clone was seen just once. CDR3 bases: TGTGCCAGCAGAGAAGGGCCGGGGACTGAAGCTTTCTTT. Protein: CASREGPGTEAFF. The chain links TRBV6-6 to TRBJ1-1; D is unresolved. The V end lost 6 bases, the J end lost 5 bases, and 13 bases lay between the germline ends. CDR3 length equals 13 residues. CDR1 MNHNY and CDR2 SVGAGI come from the germline V gene (reference sequence).

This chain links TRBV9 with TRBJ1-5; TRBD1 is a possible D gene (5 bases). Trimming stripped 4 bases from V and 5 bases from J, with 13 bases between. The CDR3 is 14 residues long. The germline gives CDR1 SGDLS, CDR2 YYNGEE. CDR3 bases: TGTGCCAGCAGCCCGGGACCGAAATATCAGCCCCAGCATTTT. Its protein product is CASSPGPKYQPQHF. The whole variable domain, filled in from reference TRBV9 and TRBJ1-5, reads DSGVTQTPKHLITATGQRVTLRCSPRSGDLSVYWYQQSLDQGLQFLIQYYNGEERAKGNILERFSAQQFPDLHSELNLSSLELGDSALYFCASSPGPKYQPQHFGDGTRLSIL.

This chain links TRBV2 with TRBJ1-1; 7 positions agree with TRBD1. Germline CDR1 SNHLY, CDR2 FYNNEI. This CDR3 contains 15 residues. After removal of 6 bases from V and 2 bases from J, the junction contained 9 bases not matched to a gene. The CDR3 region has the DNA TGTGCCAGCAGGTCTCCTGACAGGGCTAACACTGAAGCTTTCTTT. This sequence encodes CASRSPDRANTEAFF.

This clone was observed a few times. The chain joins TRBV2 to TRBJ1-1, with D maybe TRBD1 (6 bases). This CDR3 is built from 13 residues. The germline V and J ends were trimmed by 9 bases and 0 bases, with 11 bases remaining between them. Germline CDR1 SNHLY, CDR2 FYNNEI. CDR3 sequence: CASEQGLNTEAFF. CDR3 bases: TGTGCCAGTGAACAGGGATTGAACACTGAAGCTTTCTTT.

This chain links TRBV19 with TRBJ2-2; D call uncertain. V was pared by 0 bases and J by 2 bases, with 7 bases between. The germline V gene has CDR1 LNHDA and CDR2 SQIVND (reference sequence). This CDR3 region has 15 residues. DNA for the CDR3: TGTGCCAGTAGTATAGAGGTTAGAAACACCGGGGAGCTGTTTTTT. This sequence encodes CASSIEVRNTGELFF.

The CDR3 loop reads CASSKKAKDSNYGYTF. The CDR3 nucleotides are TGTGCCAGCAGCAAAAAGGCCAAGGACAGTAACTATGGCTACACCTTC. The chain joins TRBV21-1 to TRBJ1-2; the D call TRBD1 from the table was never checked on the DNA. TRBV21-1 is reported as a pseudogene. The CDR3 has 16 amino acids.

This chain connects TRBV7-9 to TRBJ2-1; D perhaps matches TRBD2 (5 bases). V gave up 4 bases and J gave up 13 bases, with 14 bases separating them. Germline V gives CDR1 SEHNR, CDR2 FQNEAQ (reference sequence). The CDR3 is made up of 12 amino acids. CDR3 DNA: TGTGCCAGCAGCTGGGAGCGTTTGAGACAGTTCTTC. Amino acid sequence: CASSWERLRQFF.

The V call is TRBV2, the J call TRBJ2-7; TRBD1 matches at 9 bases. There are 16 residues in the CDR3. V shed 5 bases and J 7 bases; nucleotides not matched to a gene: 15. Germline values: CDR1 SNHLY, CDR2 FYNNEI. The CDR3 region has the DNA TGTGCCAGCAGTAAAAGGACAGGGGACGTTCGGGTGGAGCAGTACTTC. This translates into CASSKRTGDVRVEQYF. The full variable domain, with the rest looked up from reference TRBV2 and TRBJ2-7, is EPEVTQTPSHQVTQMGQEVILRCVPISNHLYFYWYRQILGQKVEFLVSFYNNEISEKSEIFDDQFSVERPDGSNFTLKIRSTKLEDSAMYFCASSKRTGDVRVEQYFGPGTRLTVT.

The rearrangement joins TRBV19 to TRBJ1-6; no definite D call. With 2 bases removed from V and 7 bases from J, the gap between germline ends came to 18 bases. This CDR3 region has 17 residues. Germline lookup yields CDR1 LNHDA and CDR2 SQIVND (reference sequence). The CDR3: CASSIRSAGTPNSPLHF. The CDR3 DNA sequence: TGTGCCAGTAGTATACGGTCCGCAGGCACCCCAAATTCACCCCTCCACTTT.

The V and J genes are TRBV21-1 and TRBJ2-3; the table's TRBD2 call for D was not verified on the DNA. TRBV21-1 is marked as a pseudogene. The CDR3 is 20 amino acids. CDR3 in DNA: TGTGCCAGCAGCTCATTAGCGGGAGTCGCGACGTCGTTTAGCACAGATACGCAGTATTTT. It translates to CASSSLAGVATSFSTDTQYF.

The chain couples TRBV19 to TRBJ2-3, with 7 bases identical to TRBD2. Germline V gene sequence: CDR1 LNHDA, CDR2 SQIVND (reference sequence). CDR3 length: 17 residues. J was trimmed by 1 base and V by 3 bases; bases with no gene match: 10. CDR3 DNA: TGTGCCAGTAGTATTTCGGCGGGAGTGTTTGGCACAGATACGCAGTATTTT. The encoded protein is CASSISAGVFGTDTQYF.

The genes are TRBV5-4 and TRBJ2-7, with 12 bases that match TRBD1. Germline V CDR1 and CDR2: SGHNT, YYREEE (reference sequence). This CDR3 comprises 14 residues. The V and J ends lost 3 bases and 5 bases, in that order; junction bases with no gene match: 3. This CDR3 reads CASSWDRGLNEQYF. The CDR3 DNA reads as TGTGCCAGCAGCTGGGACAGGGGGCTGAACGAGCAGTACTTC.

CDR3 residues: CASSSLDRAWTQYF. The CDR3 DNA reads as TGTGCCAGCAGCTCCCTTGACAGGGCTTGGACCCAGTACTTC. The V call is TRBV7-2, the J call TRBJ2-5; 7 bases fit TRBD1. The V gene's germline CDR1 is SGHTA and CDR2 FQGNSA. There are 14 residues in the CDR3. The J segment lost 7 bases and the V segment lost 4 bases, leaving 9 bases of the junction unmatched.

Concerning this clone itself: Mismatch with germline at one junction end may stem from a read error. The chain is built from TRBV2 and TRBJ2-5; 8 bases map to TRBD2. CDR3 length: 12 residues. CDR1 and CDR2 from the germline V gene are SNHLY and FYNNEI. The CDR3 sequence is CASRVDSGGSHF. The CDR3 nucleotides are TGTGCCAGCAGGGTAGACAGCGGGGGCTCGCACTTC.

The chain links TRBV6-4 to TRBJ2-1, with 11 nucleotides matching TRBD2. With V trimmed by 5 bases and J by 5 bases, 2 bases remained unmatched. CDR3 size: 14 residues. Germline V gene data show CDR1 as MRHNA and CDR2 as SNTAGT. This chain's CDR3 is CASSLLAGDNEQFF. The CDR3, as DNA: TGTGCCAGCAGTTTACTAGCGGGAGACAATGAGCAGTTCTTC.